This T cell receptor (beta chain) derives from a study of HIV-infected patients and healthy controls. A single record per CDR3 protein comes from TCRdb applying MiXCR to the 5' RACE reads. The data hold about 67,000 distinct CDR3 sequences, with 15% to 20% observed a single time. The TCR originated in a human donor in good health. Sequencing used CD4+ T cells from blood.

CDR3 protein: CSVLGGGLRQYF. The CDR3 DNA reads TGCAGCGTCCTGGGGGGAGGGCTTCGGCAGTACTTC. The rearrangement uses TRBV29-1 and TRBJ2-7; 7 bases match TRBD2. V was pared by 6 bases and J by 9 bases, with 11 bases of the junction left unmatched. The CDR3 has 12 residues. Germline lookup yields CDR1 SQVTM and CDR2 ANQGSEA.